The TCR beta chain described here comes from a study of cytomegalovirus exposure and HLA in healthy donors. There were likely unrecorded immune exposures, though donors were nominally healthy when sampled. Looked up from germline, CDR1 is SEHNR and CDR2 is FQNEAQ (reference sequence). The CDR3 numbers 11 amino acids, ends counted. In the case of this clone: Its target is unknown. The DNA is omitted, as the CDR3 cannot be located on it reliably, and the CDR3 follows TCRdb's listing.

Study-level findings and limits: Across donors, sequencing depth was assumed by presence/absence analyses to be roughly uniform. A link between a missense DCLRE1C variant and TCR beta V- and J-gene trimming emerged from a later analysis.

In the PCR, 60 Vbeta and 13 Jbeta primers were used. Only in-frame clones appear in the TCRdb table, and some are missing; sequencing was by immunoSEQ multiplex PCR. The sample has roughly 180,000 clones, more than 65% seen once; the top ten hold roughly 1.5%. This receptor was taken from a girl aged 10 to 17 in good health and CMV-seropositive. Source material: PBMCs. The rearrangement links TRBV7-9 to TRBJ2-3; TRBD1 reflects the table's D call only, with no check against the DNA. CDR3 in amino acids: CSSSFGLGAYF.